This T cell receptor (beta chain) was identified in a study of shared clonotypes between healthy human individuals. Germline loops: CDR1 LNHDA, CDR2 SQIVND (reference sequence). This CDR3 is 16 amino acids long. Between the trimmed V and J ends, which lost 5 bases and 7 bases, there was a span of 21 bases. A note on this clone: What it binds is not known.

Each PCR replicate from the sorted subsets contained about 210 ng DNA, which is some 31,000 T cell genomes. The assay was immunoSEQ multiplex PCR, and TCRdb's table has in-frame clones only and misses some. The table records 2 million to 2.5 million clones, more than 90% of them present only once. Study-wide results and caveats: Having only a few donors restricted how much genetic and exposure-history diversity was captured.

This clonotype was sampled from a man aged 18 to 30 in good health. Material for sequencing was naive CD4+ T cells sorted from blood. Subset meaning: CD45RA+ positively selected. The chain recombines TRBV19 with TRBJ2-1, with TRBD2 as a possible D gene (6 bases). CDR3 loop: CASSGPGGTRGNEQFF. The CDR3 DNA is TGTGCCAGTAGTGGCCCGGGCGGGACGAGGGGTAATGAGCAGTTCTTC. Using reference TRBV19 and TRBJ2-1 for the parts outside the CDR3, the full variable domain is DGGITQSPKYLFRKEGQNVTLSCEQNLNHDAMYWYRQDPGQGLRLIYYSQIVNDFQKGDIAEGYSVSREKKESFPLTVTSAQKNPTAFYLCASSGPGGTRGNEQFFGPGTRLTVL.